Shown below are 21 T cell receptor beta chains from a single sample sequenced in a study of human T cells and chemical hapten exposure. Stated time point: patch test 1, 2 weeks after DPC sensitization. Described treatment: therapeutic diphenylcyclopropenone sensitization with weekly scalp DPC. MiXCR, run by TCRdb on the RACE reads, gives a single entry per CDR3 protein. The sample contains about 340,000 distinct CDR3 sequences, 6% to 8.5% of which appear only once. Sequences were derived from whole blood, sampled in connection with sensitization to the hapten diphenylcyclopropenone (DPC). These receptors were collected from a young woman with alopecia areata. Some clones in this sample may be carry-over from other donors' samples.

This chain uses TRBV7-6 with TRBJ2-3, with TRBD1 identical over 7 bases. This CDR3 spans 15 amino acids. Unmatched junction bases numbered 8, after V lost 3 bases and J lost 5 bases. Germline V gene lookup returns CDR1 SGHVS and CDR2 FNYEAQ. CDR3 DNA sequence: TGTGCCAGCAGCTTTGGCCAGGGGGTTGAAGATACGCAGTATTTT. Its translation is CASSFGQGVEDTQYF.

This clonotype has ten or more counts. The chain combines TRBV4-3 with TRBJ2-6; tentatively, D is TRBD2 (5 bases). With 4 bases removed from V and 2 bases from J, the gap between germline ends came to 15 bases. The CDR3 length is 17 residues. In germline, CDR1 is LGHNA, CDR2 YSLEER. CDR3 in amino acids: CASSPGQAGAGANVLTF. CDR3 DNA: TGCGCCAGCAGCCCCGGCCAGGCGGGCGCTGGGGCCAACGTCCTGACTTTC.

This clonotype was counted a few times. The J gene is TRBJ2-3, the V gene TRBV7-6; 13 positions agree with TRBD2. V lost 1 base and J lost 4; bases outside the gene matches: 8. Germline values: CDR1 SGHVS, CDR2 FNYEAQ. The CDR3 is 18 residues long. The CDR3 region has the DNA TGTGCCAGCAGCTTAGTCGGAGGGACTAGCGGGGTCCCAGATACGCAGTATTTT. Encoded protein: CASSLVGGTSGVPDTQYF.

The table lists this clonotype with a few counts. The chain uses TRBV10-3 and TRBJ1-1; 9 bases map to TRBD1. Germline lookup yields CDR1 ENHRY and CDR2 SYGVKD. Losses at the gene ends were 6 bases for V and 4 bases for J; bases not matched to a gene: 9. The CDR3 has 15 residues. The CDR3 nucleotides are TGTGCCATCAGGCCGGGACAGGGAAGAGGCACTGAAGCTTTCTTT. Its protein product is CAIRPGQGRGTEAFF.

The chain uses TRBV7-9 and TRBJ2-3; TRBD1 matches at 11 bases. V lost 8 bases, J lost 9 bases, and 7 bases stayed unmatched. The germline gives CDR1 SEHNR, CDR2 FQNEAQ (reference sequence). There are 13 residues in the CDR3. CDR3 residues: CASGTGGVRTQYF. The CDR3 DNA reads as TGTGCCAGCGGGACAGGGGGAGTCCGGACGCAGTATTTT.

This clonotype came up a few times. J is TRBJ2-7 and V is TRBV27; D could derive from TRBD1 or TRBD2 (5 bases each). Germline V gene lookup returns CDR1 MNHEY and CDR2 SMNVEV (reference sequence). There are 16 residues in the CDR3. V gave up 5 bases and J gave up 0 bases, with 17 bases separating them. CDR3 in DNA: TGTGCCAGCAGTCGAACCGGGACGGTAAGCTCCTACGAGCAGTACTTC. Translated, it gives CASSRTGTVSSYEQYF.

The chain couples TRBV12-3 or TRBV12-4 to TRBJ1-4; D is unresolved. The CDR3 is 14 residues long. The V gene lost 4 bases and the J gene lost 4 bases, with 10 bases spanning the gap. CDR3 bases: TGTGCCAGCAGTTCCACAGCCTATAATGAAAAACTGTTTTTT. Translated, it gives CASSSTAYNEKLFF.

V usage is TRBV5-1 and J usage is TRBJ2-7; D may correspond to TRBD1 or TRBD2 (5 bases each). From germline, CDR1 is SGHRS and CDR2 YFSETQ. The V and J ends lost 3 bases and 7 bases respectively, with 17 bases between them. This CDR3 region has 14 residues. CDR3: CASSSQTGRSEQYF. Written as DNA, the CDR3 is TGCGCCAGCAGCTCCCAAACGGGACGATCGGAGCAGTACTTC.

V usage is TRBV9 and J usage is TRBJ2-5; 8 bases agree with TRBD1. There are 15 residues in the CDR3. After removal of 0 bases from V and 2 bases from J, the junction contained 3 bases not matched to a gene. Germline V gene data show CDR1 as SGDLS and CDR2 as YYNGEE. The CDR3 loop reads CASSVGQGTQETQYF. CDR3 in DNA: TGTGCCAGCAGCGTAGGACAGGGGACGCAAGAGACCCAGTACTTC.

This clonotype has just a few counts. Its ends do not fully match the called genes, so a read error is possible. The chain links TRBV4-1 to TRBJ1-5; unclear D gene. This CDR3 region has 14 residues. Germline V gives CDR1 MGHRA, CDR2 YSYEKL. The CDR3, as DNA: TGCGCCAGCAACCAACCAGGAAGCAATCAGCCCCAGCATTTT. It is translated as CASNQPGSNQPQHF.

This clonotype was observed a handful of times. The genes are TRBV2 and TRBJ1-5, with TRBD1 as a possible D gene (5 bases). This CDR3 has 17 residues. V lost 0 bases and J 1 base, leaving 13 bases between the germline ends. Germline V CDR1 and CDR2: SNHLY, FYNNEI. CDR3 amino acids: CASSEAKTAASNQPQHF. DNA for the CDR3: TGTGCCAGCAGTGAAGCGAAGACAGCCGCAAGCAATCAGCCCCAGCATTTT.

The V gene is TRBV6-1, the J gene TRBJ1-1, with 8 bases aligning to TRBD1. Germline CDR1 MNHNS, CDR2 SASEGT. The CDR3 consists of 14 residues. J gave up 6 bases and V 7 bases, and 10 bases lay outside the gene matches. Here the CDR3 reads CASTVGQGSSEAFF. The CDR3 DNA sequence: TGTGCCAGCACCGTAGGACAGGGCTCTTCTGAAGCTTTCTTT.

This clonotype was recorded many times. This sequence joins TRBV20-1 and TRBJ2-7; tentative D call: TRBD1 (6 bases). V lost 2 bases, J lost 6 bases, and 11 bases lay in between. Germline-derived CDR1 and CDR2 are DFQATT and SNEGSKA (reference sequence). The CDR3 is 12 residues long. CDR3 bases: TGCAGTGCTAGACCTACAGGGTTCGAGCAGTACTTC. This gives the protein CSARPTGFEQYF.

This clonotype was seen ten or more times. The chain uses TRBV7-2 and TRBJ2-6, with no clear D. The germline V and J ends were trimmed by 1 base and 3 bases, with 13 bases remaining between them. The CDR3 runs to 17 residues. Germline V lookup: CDR1 SGHTA, CDR2 FQGNSA. Written as DNA, the CDR3 is TGTGCCAGCAGCTTAGGGCAGCCTTTAGGTGGGGCCAACGTCCTGACTTTC. Its protein is CASSLGQPLGGANVLTF.

V is TRBV12-3 or TRBV12-4 and J is TRBJ1-1, with D unclear. CDR3 size: 13 residues. V was trimmed by 5 bases and J by 3 bases, leaving 10 bases between them. The CDR3, as DNA: TGTGCCAGCAGTCCACAGACGTACACTGAAGCTTTCTTT. Its protein product is CASSPQTYTEAFF.

This clonotype was seen at least ten times. The DNA for the CDR3 is TGCAGTGCCCCAAATGGGGTCAATCAGCCCCAGCATTTT. Translating it yields CSAPNGVNQPQHF. The V gene is TRBV20-1, the J gene TRBJ1-5, with unresolved D. The CDR3 length is 13 residues. Trimming left V 6 bases short and J 3 bases short, with 12 bases between. Germline loops: CDR1 DFQATT, CDR2 SNEGSKA (reference sequence).

The sample holds a few counts of this clonotype. The chain combines TRBV14 with TRBJ1-1; tentative D call: TRBD1 (6 bases). V lost 6 bases to trimming and J lost 0 bases, with 8 bases between them. Germline V gene lookup returns CDR1 SGHDN and CDR2 FVKESK. This CDR3 comprises 13 residues. In DNA, the CDR3 is TGTGCCAGCAGACAGGGACTGAACACTGAAGCTTTCTTT. The encoded protein is CASRQGLNTEAFF.

In this sample, this clonotype turned up many times. The chain carries TRBV11-3 and TRBJ2-7, with D hard to call. V lost 1 base and J lost 6, with 10 bases in between. CDR3 length: 13 residues. Germline V gives CDR1 SGHNT, CDR2 YENEEA. In DNA, the CDR3 is TGTGCCAGCAGCTTAGGCTCCATCGGCGAGCAGTACTTC. Amino acid sequence: CASSLGSIGEQYF.

This clonotype was observed a handful of times. The chain uses TRBV10-3 and TRBJ1-1; D gene ambiguous. Germline V gene lookup returns CDR1 ENHRY and CDR2 SYGVKD. The CDR3 covers 11 residues. The V end lost 10 bases, the J end lost 3 bases, and 9 bases lay between the germline ends. The CDR3 DNA reads TGTGCCAGCGTTTTGGACACTGAAGCTTTCTTT. Translated: CASVLDTEAFF.

This clonotype was counted between two and nine times. As DNA, the CDR3 is TGTGCCAGCAGCCAAGACGTTGGCGGCAGAATGAACACTGAAGCTTTCTTT. Its translation is CASSQDVGGRMNTEAFF. The chain joins TRBV4-2 to TRBJ1-1; D remains ambiguous. CDR1 LGHNA and CDR2 YNFKEQ come from the germline V gene. CDR3 length: 17 amino acids. Between the trimmed V and J ends, which lost 0 bases and 0 bases, there was a span of 14 bases.

In this sample, this clonotype turned up many times. The CDR3 DNA follows: TGTGCCAGCAGTTACTCCGGGTACAATGAGCAGTTCTTC. Protein product: CASSYSGYNEQFF. The chain couples TRBV6-2 or TRBV6-3 to TRBJ2-1; D is unresolved. V dropped 0 bases and J dropped 4 bases, with 4 bases sitting between them. The CDR3 has 13 amino acids. Germline loops: CDR1 MNHEY, CDR2 SVGEGT.